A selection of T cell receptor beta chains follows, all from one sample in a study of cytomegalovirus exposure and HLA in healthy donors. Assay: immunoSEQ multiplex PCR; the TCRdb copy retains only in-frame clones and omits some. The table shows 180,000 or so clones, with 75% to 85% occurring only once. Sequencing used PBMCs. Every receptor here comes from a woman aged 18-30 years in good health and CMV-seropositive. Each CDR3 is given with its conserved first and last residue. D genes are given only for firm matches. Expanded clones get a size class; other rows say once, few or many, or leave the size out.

TGTGCCAGCAGTCGTACAGGGGCTGAAGCTTTCTTT	CASSRTGAEAFF	NA	TRBJ1-1	TRBD1	TRBV27
TGTGCCAGCAGCACTCATTCACCCCTCCACTTT	CASSTHSPLHF	NA	TRBJ1-6	NA	TRBV21-1
TGTGCCAGCAGAGGGGTTATGAACACTGAAGCTTTCTTT	CASRGVMNTEAFF	NA	TRBJ1-1	NA	TRBV2
TGTGCCAGCAGTGACGGGACAGGTATTAAAATCCCCTACGAGCAGTACTTC	CASSDGTGIKIPYEQYF	NA	TRBJ2-7	TRBD1	TRBV6-4
TGTGCCAGCAGTGAGCAGGGTTCTATATCCTACGAGCAGTACTTC	CASSEQGSISYEQYF	NA	TRBJ2-7	NA	TRBV6-1
TGTGCCAGCAGCGTAGGCAGTGGCGGGGGGGCCGAAGATACGCAGTATTTT	CASSVGSGGGAEDTQYF	NA	TRBJ2-3	TRBD2	TRBV9
TGCGCCAGCAGCCCACAGGGTCACTCTGGAAACACCATATATTTT	CASSPQGHSGNTIYF	NA	TRBJ1-3	NA	TRBV5-1
TGCGCCAGCAGCTTCCTCCCGGGACTGGGGATCACAGATACGCAGTATTTT	CASSFLPGLGITDTQYF	NA	TRBJ2-3	NA	TRBV5-1
TGCAGCGTTGAAGAGGCGGCCACAGATACGCAGTATTTT	CSVEEAATDTQYF	NA	TRBJ2-3	NA	TRBV29-1
TGTGCCTGGAGTGTCCTTGGCGGGGGGGCCTTCAATGAGCAGTTCTTC	CAWSVLGGGAFNEQFF	NA	TRBJ2-1	TRBD2	TRBV30
TGTGCCAGCAGCTTAGGTAGCGGCTCCTACGAGCAGTACTTC	CASSLGSGSYEQYF	few	TRBJ2-7	NA	TRBV5-4
TGTGCCAGCAGCTTATTAGCGGGGGGTCCAGATACGCAGTATTTT	CASSLLAGGPDTQYF	NA	TRBJ2-3	TRBD2	TRBV7-2
TGTGCCAGTAGTATAAGCTCCAGGGGACTAAACACCGGGGAGCTGTTTTTT	CASSISSRGLNTGELFF	NA	TRBJ2-2	NA	TRBV19
TGTGCCAGCAGCGCGAAGCGGGGGTATCAGCCCCAGCATTTT	CASSAKRGYQPQHF	NA	TRBJ1-5	NA	TRBV7-8
TGTGCCAGCAGCCGTGGGGGGGGGTTCAGGTATGGCTACACCTTC	CASSRGGGFRYGYTF	few	TRBJ1-2	NA	TRBV27
TGTGCCAGCAGCTTGGTTGGGGCCAGAGATTCACCCCTCCACTTT	CASSLVGARDSPLHF	few	TRBJ1-6	NA	TRBV5-4
TGTGCCAGCAGCGTAGACGGAGATACGCAGTATTTT	CASSVDGDTQYF	NA	TRBJ2-3	NA	TRBV9
TGTGCCAGCAGTAGGGCCAGCGGGGGAGGAGAGACCCAGTACTTC	CASSRASGGGETQYF	NA	TRBJ2-5	TRBD2	TRBV6-5
TGTGCCTGGAGTATTGGGGGGTTGCACAATGAGCAGTTCTTC	CAWSIGGLHNEQFF	NA	TRBJ2-1	NA	TRBV30
TGTGCCAGCAGCTTAGGTGGGGGCAGCACAGATACGCAGTATTTT	CASSLGGGSTDTQYF	NA	TRBJ2-3	NA	TRBV13
TGTGCCAGCAGCCAAGGGATCGTATTCGACAGCCTTGAAAAACTGTTTTTT	CASSQGIVFDSLEKLFF	NA	TRBJ1-4	NA	TRBV5-8
TGTGCCAGCAGGACAAGCAGGCGGGGGGCGGAGACCCAGTACTTC	CASRTSRRGAETQYF	once	TRBJ2-5	TRBD2	TRBV9
TGTGCCAGCAGTAACAGGGGGCTGAATGAAGCTTTCTTT	CASSNRGLNEAFF	NA	TRBJ1-1	TRBD1	TRBV27
TGTGCCAGCAGCCCGGGACTAGCCTCGTTCGTAGAGACCCAGTACTTC	CASSPGLASFVETQYF	NA	TRBJ2-5	TRBD2	TRBV11-2
TGTGCCAGCACCCTCTCAACAGGACGAGATGAAAAACTGTTTTTT	CASTLSTGRDEKLFF	NA	TRBJ1-4	NA	TRBV7-9
TGTGCCAGCGGGACAGGAGACTTTTCCTACGAGCAGTACTTC	CASGTGDFSYEQYF	NA	TRBJ2-7	TRBD1	TRBV28
TGTGCCAGCTCACCTTACACATCCCCCAATGAGCAGTTCTTC	CASSPYTSPNEQFF	NA	TRBJ2-1	NA	TRBV18
TGCGCCAGCAGTGAGGCAGGGGGCGATCTGTGGGGTGAGCAGTTCTTC	CASSEAGGDLWGEQFF	NA	TRBJ2-1	TRBD1	TRBV10-1
TGCAGCGTTGTTGCGGGTGGCCTCGTAGGGGAAAAACTGTTTTTT	CSVVAGGLVGEKLFF	once	TRBJ1-4	NA	TRBV29-1
TGTGCCAGCAGCTTACGGACAGCCTCGAACACCGGGGAGCTGTTTTTT	CASSLRTASNTGELFF	NA	TRBJ2-2	NA	TRBV7-6
TGTGCCAGCAGCTCATTACTGGTATTTGGCGAGCAGTACTTC	CASSSLLVFGEQYF	NA	TRBJ2-7	NA	TRBV7-8
TGTGCCAGCAGGTCCGGGACAGGGCGGTCGGGCGAGCAGTACTTC	CASRSGTGRSGEQYF	NA	TRBJ2-7	TRBD1	TRBV2
TGTGCCAGCAGCGTAGTGGCCAGTGCGGCTGAAGCTTTCTTT	CASSVVASAAEAFF	NA	TRBJ1-1	NA	TRBV9
TGTGCCTGGAACTCCGGACAGGGGGCGCAGGGCTACACCTTC	CAWNSGQGAQGYTF	NA	TRBJ1-2	TRBD1	TRBV30
TGTGCCAGCAGCCCTGGGCCCTTCATCTACGAGCAGTACTTC	CASSPGPFIYEQYF	few	TRBJ2-7	NA	TRBV6-5
TGCAGCGTTGCGGCGGGACTAGACACAGATACGCAGTATTTT	CSVAAGLDTDTQYF	NA	TRBJ2-3	TRBD2	TRBV29-1
TGTGCCAGCAGTTTCATGGGGAGTGGGGCCAACGTCCTGACTTTC	CASSFMGSGANVLTF	NA	TRBJ2-6	NA	TRBV27
TGTGCCAGCAGCCCCCAACTCCGGGGGGAGACCCAGTACTTC	CASSPQLRGETQYF	NA	TRBJ2-5	NA	TRBV7-2
TGCGCCAGCAGCTTGGGTGCGCGCGGGACAGGTAGCACAGATACGCAGTATTTT	CASSLGARGTGSTDTQYF	NA	TRBJ2-3	TRBD1	TRBV5-1
TGTGCCAGCAGCAAATTAAGCGGGGTCAACCCTAGGTTGACAAGGCTAGCCAAAAACATTCAGTACTTC	CASSKLSGVNPRLTRLAKNIQYF	NA	TRBJ2-4	NA	TRBV21-1
TGTGCCAGCAGCTCCGGACAGGGCAGTTCTGGGGCCAACGTCCTGACTTTC	CASSSGQGSSGANVLTF	once	TRBJ2-6	TRBD1	TRBV7-2
TGTGCCAGCAGTTACCAGGGTCGGGGGACTGAAGCTTTCTTT	CASSYQGRGTEAFF	NA	TRBJ1-1	NA	TRBV6-6
TGTGCCAGCAGTGATTCCGGGACAGGGGACAGTCGGGAGCTGTTTTTT	CASSDSGTGDSRELFF	NA	TRBJ2-2	TRBD1	TRBV6-4
TGTGCCAGCTCGAGACTAGCGGGGGGGATTGGCGAGCAGTACTTC	CASSRLAGGIGEQYF	NA	TRBJ2-7	TRBD2	TRBV6-5
TGTGCCAGCAGTTCACTAGGGGATACGCAGTATTTT	CASSSLGDTQYF	NA	TRBJ2-3	NA	TRBV27
TGTGCCAGCAGCTTAGAAACTAGCGGGGGACTTCCAGGCGGGGAGCTGTTTTTT	CASSLETSGGLPGGELFF	NA	TRBJ2-2	TRBD2	TRBV11-1
TGTGCCAGCAGCTTAGCTTTCGGACAGGGGGACACTGAAGCTTTCTTT	CASSLAFGQGDTEAFF	NA	TRBJ1-1	TRBD1	TRBV7-6
TGTGCTAGCAGCTTAGGTCTTCCCAGCGGGGGGGACAATGAGCAGTTCTTC	CASSLGLPSGGDNEQFF	NA	TRBJ2-1	TRBD2	TRBV7-7